These 10 T cell receptor beta chains came from one sample sequenced in a study of blood T cell repertoires in COVID-19. Clones were read by immunoSEQ multiplex PCR, and TCRdb kept only the in-frame ones, dropping some. The sample has about 100,000 clones, approximately 90% seen once. The sample taken for sequencing was peripheral blood. Receptor source: a human donor with COVID-19, enrolled during active disease. The donor label of this sample is uncertain.

The V gene is TRBV7-2, the J gene TRBJ2-1, with a weak D call TRBD2 (5 bases). This CDR3 region has 15 residues. Germline loops: CDR1 SGHTA, CDR2 FQGNSA. V lost 5 bases, J lost 2 bases, and 13 bases lay in between. In DNA, the CDR3 is TGTGCCAGCAGCCGCCTAGCTCTACCCTACAATGAGCAGTTCTTC. Translation: CASSRLALPYNEQFF. The full variable domain, rest sourced from reference TRBV7-2 and TRBJ2-1, is GAGVSQSPSNKVTEKGKDVELRCDPISGHTALYWYRQSLGQGLEFLIYFQGNSAPDKSGLPSDRFSAERTGGSVSTLTIQRTQQEDSAVYLCASSRLALPYNEQFFGPGTRLTVL.

The rearrangement uses TRBV28 and TRBJ2-1; possible D gene TRBD2, 6 bases. Between the trimmed V and J ends, which lost 7 bases and 3 bases, there was a span of 13 bases. The CDR3 covers 14 residues. Germline CDR1 MDHEN, CDR2 SYDVKM. CDR3 DNA sequence: TGTGCCAGCATTGGCGGGACCCTCTACAATGAGCAGTTCTTC. It specifies CASIGGTLYNEQFF.

The chain carries TRBV27 and TRBJ1-2; TRBD1 is a possible D gene (6 bases). This CDR3 is built from 13 residues. The germline V gene has CDR1 MNHEY and CDR2 SMNVEV (reference sequence). With 4 bases removed from V and 5 bases from J, the gap between germline ends came to 11 bases. CDR3 loop: CASSSPRGYGYTF. As DNA, the CDR3 is TGTGCCAGCAGTTCTCCTAGGGGGTATGGCTACACCTTC.

The CDR3 nucleotides read TGTGCCAGCAGACCGAGGGACAGCGAAAACACCATATATTTT. Its protein product is CASRPRDSENTIYF. V gene TRBV4-2 combines with J gene TRBJ1-3; 7 nucleotides line up with TRBD1. CDR1 is LGHNA and CDR2 is YNFKEQ in the germline V gene. There are 14 residues in the CDR3. Trimming removed 6 bases from V and 6 bases from J; junction bases left unmatched: 8.

The V and J genes are TRBV9 and TRBJ1-4, with D perhaps matching TRBD1 (5 bases). CDR1 and CDR2 from the germline V gene are SGDLS and YYNGEE. Deletions cut 2 bases from V and 10 bases from J, with 9 bases between. The CDR3 loop spans 12 amino acids. CDR3 sequence: CASSVLGGKLFF. CDR3 nucleotide sequence: TGTGCCAGCAGCGTCCTGGGGGGAAAACTGTTTTTT.

The gene calls are TRBV5-4 and TRBJ2-1; 10 nucleotides align to TRBD2. Germline V gene sequence: CDR1 SGHNT, CDR2 YYREEE (reference sequence). With 4 bases clipped from V and 9 bases from J, the junction kept 7 bases outside the gene matches. The CDR3 sequence is 14 residues long. The CDR3 bases are TGTGCCAGCAGCCCGGGACTAGCGAAAGGTGAGCAGTTCTTC. The encoded protein is CASSPGLAKGEQFF.

This clone was recorded once. The genes are TRBV19 and TRBJ1-1; possible D gene TRBD1, 5 bases. From germline, CDR1 is LNHDA and CDR2 SQIVND (reference sequence). The length of the CDR3 is 15 residues. Trimming left V 4 bases short and J 1 base short, with 13 bases between. This CDR3 reads CASSTPGLPNTEAFF. Written as DNA, the CDR3 is TGTGCCAGTAGTACCCCGGGACTCCCGAACACTGAAGCTTTCTTT.

The chain is built from TRBV24-1 and TRBJ2-1, with TRBD1 matching 12 bases. This CDR3 comprises 16 residues. Germline-derived CDR1 and CDR2 are KGHDR and SFDVKD. After removal of 7 bases from V and 7 bases from J, the junction contained 10 bases not matched to a gene. Here the CDR3 DNA reads TGTGCCACCAGCTCATCCGGGACAGGGGGCCGGAATGAGCAGTTCTTC. It translates to CATSSSGTGGRNEQFF.

The chain couples TRBV10-2 to TRBJ1-5, with 7 bases that match TRBD1. This CDR3 has 13 residues. The germline V gene encodes CDR1 WSHSY and CDR2 SAAADI. The V gene end was trimmed by 8 bases and the J gene end by 7 bases; junction bases not matched to a gene: 8. CDR3 sequence: CASGGPRGQPQHF. The CDR3 DNA sequence: TGCGCCAGCGGCGGGCCCAGGGGGCAGCCCCAGCATTTT.

V usage is TRBV19 and J usage is TRBJ2-2, with a tentative D call TRBD2 (6 bases). From germline, CDR1 is LNHDA and CDR2 SQIVND (reference sequence). V lost 3 bases and J lost 3, with 11 bases in between. This CDR3 region has 15 residues. CDR3 residues: CASSIWDFDTGELFF. CDR3 DNA sequence: TGTGCCAGTAGTATCTGGGACTTTGACACCGGGGAGCTGTTTTTT.